This TCR beta chain stems from a study of blood T cell repertoires in COVID-19. Generated by immunoSEQ multiplex PCR, the TCRdb table keeps only in-frame clones and is missing some. The sample includes 90,000 to 120,000 clones, about 91% of them seen just once. V was clipped by 3 bases and J by 6 bases, with 8 bases between them. CDR1 is MDHEN, CDR2 SYDVKM, per germline. The CDR3 extends over 12 amino acids. The sample consisted of peripheral blood. The chain uses TRBV28 and TRBJ1-1; D is unresolved. The clonotype was recovered from a man between 50 and 59 years old with active or convalescent COVID-19. In nucleotides, the CDR3 is TGTGCCAGCAGTTTCGTACTCGCTGAAGCTTTCTTT. Translated: CASSFVLAEAFF.